The source of this TCR beta chain is a study of T cells in Graves' hyperthyroidism and ophthalmopathy. Study as a whole: Peripheral blood sampling occurred at initial diagnosis, before any treatment.

Per the germline V gene, CDR1 is SNHLY and CDR2 is FYNNEI. V was pared by 7 bases and J by 2 bases, with 7 bases of the junction left unmatched. The CDR3 loop spans 14 amino acids. Researchers defined stable Graves' hyperthyroidism as no ophthalmopathy progression within 18 months. Source material for PBMCs was 9 to 10 ml fresh peripheral blood. The CDR3 regions of TCR beta were amplified from RNA transcripts. TCR CDR3 underwent first-round RT-PCR with the HTBI primer set. In TCRdb, the multiplex PCR reads were re-called with MiXCR into one record per CDR3 protein. The profile shows a few hundred thousand distinct CDR3 sequences, around 13% of them singletons. This clonotype was seen a handful of times.

The chain has TRBV2 and TRBJ2-5, with 7 bases that match TRBD2. What was sequenced was blood. This TCR derives from a woman aged 18 to 35 with Graves' hyperthyroidism. The CDR3 nucleotides read TGTGCCAGCATTCGGGAGGTAGCACAAGAGACCCAGTACTTC. It codes for CASIREVAQETQYF.